This T cell receptor (beta chain) is drawn from a study of cytomegalovirus exposure and HLA in healthy donors. Study context: Sequencing of approximately 190 million T cells in an earlier analysis found 100 million to 140 million unique TCR beta sequences.

General study results and limits: Later analysis associated a missense DCLRE1C variant with TCR beta V- and J-gene trimming. Further analysis was carried out later, and it showed several of the most significant clusters appearing linked to common viral pathogens.

The CDR3 length is 13 residues. V dropped 4 bases and J dropped 10; count of bases not matched to a gene: 9. Germline V gives CDR1 MRHNA, CDR2 SNTAGT. Both 60 Vbeta primers and 13 Jbeta primers went into the PCR. In the original analysis: The count from a later analysis was 70 million to 85 million unique TCR beta chains, approximately 9.9 million of them shared. Sequencing used immunoSEQ multiplex PCR; TCRdb keeps in-frame clones, though not all of them. V and J calls and clone size are copied from that table; D and trimming were computed from the DNA. The table shows roughly 180,000 clones, with 75% to 90% occurring only once. Of note for this clone: Its antigen is unknown.

This sequence was found in a boy aged 2 to 9 in good health and CMV-seronegative. The sequencing sample was made of PBMCs. The chain joins TRBV6-4 to TRBJ1-2; the match to TRBD1 covers 7 bases. In nucleotides, the CDR3 is TGTGCCAGCAGTGCCCACAGGGGTCTACCCTACACCTTC. The encoded protein is CASSAHRGLPYTF.